This record concerns one TCR beta chain sequence. Antigen unknown. Primers for the PCR totalled 60 Vbeta and 13 Jbeta. Sequencing used immunoSEQ multiplex PCR; TCRdb keeps in-frame clones, though not all of them. The table records some 130,000 clones, roughly 62% of them present only once. The CDR3 length is 12 residues. Germline V gene lookup returns CDR1 MDHEN and CDR2 SYDVKM. Trimming cost V 3 bases and J 4 bases, with 3 bases left between them. Participants comprised healthy donors of bone marrow. This sample stems from a study of cytomegalovirus exposure and HLA in healthy donors. Study findings and constraints: TCR beta V segments were, for the most part, productive about 87% or about 30% of the time in an earlier analysis. Some TCR beta chains (roughly 150 of them) were listed as cytomegalovirus-associated.

The chain recombines TRBV28 with TRBJ2-2; D ambiguous. Sequences were obtained from PBMCs. This receptor was obtained from a man aged 25-45 years in good health and CMV-seropositive. In DNA form, the CDR3 reads TGTGCCAGCAGTTTGAGCACCGGGGAGCTGTTTTTT. It translates to CASSLSTGELFF. Combining the CDR3 with reference TRBV28 and TRBJ2-2 gives the whole variable domain DVKVTQSSRYLVKRTGEKVFLECVQDMDHENMFWYRQDPGLGLRLIYFSYDVKMKEKGDIPEGYSVSREKKERFSLILESASTNQTSMYLCASSLSTGELFFGEGSRLTVL.